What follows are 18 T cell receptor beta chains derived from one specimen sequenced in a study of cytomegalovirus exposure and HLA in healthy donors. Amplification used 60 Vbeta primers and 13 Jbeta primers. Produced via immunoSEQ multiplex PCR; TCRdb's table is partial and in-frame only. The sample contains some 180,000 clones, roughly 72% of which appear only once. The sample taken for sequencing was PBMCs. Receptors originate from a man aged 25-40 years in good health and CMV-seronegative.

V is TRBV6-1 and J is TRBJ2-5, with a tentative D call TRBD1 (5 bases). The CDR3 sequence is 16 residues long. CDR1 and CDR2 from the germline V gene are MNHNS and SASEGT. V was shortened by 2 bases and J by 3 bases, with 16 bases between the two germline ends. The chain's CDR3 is CASSEWGLGREETQYF. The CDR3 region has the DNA TGTGCCAGCAGTGAATGGGGCCTGGGCAGGGAAGAGACCCAGTACTTC.

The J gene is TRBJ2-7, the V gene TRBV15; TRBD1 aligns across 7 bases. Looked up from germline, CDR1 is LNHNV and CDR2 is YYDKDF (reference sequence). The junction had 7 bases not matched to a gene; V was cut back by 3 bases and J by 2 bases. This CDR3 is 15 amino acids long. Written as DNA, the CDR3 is TGTGCCACCAGCAGCCGGGACAGAGCCACCTACGAGCAGTACTTC. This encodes CATSSRDRATYEQYF.

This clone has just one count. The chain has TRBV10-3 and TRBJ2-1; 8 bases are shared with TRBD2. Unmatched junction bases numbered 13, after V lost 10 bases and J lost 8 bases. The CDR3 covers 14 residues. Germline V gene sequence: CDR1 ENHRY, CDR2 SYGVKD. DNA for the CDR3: TGTGCCAGTGACCCGGGACTAGGAAAGGATGAGCAGTTCTTC. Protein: CASDPGLGKDEQFF.

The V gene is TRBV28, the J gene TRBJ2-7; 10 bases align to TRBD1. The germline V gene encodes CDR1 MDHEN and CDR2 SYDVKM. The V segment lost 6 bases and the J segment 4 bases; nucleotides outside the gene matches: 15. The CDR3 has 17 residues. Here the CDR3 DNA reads TGTGCCAGCAGACCGACAGGGGGCAGGGCGGGAGCTTACGAGCAGTACTTC. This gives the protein CASRPTGGRAGAYEQYF.

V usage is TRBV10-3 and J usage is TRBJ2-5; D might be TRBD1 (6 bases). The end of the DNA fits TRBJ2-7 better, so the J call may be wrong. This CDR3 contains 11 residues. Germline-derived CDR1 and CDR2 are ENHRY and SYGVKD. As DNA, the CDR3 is TGTGCCATCAGTGCAGGGGACGAGCAGTACTTC. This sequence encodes CAISAGDEQYF.

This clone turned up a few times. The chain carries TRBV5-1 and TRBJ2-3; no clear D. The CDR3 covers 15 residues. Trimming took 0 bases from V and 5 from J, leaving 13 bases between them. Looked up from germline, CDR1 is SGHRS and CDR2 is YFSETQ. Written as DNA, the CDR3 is TGCGCCAGCAGCTTGGTTGAGACTCGGAGAGATACGCAGTATTTT. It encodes CASSLVETRRDTQYF.

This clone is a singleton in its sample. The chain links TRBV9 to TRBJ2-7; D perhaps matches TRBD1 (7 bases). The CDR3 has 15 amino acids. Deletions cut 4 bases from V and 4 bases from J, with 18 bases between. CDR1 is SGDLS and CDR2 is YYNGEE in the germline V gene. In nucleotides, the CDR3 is TGTGCCAGCAGCCCCGGGGGAGACAGGGTGTACGAGCAGTACTTC. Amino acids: CASSPGGDRVYEQYF.

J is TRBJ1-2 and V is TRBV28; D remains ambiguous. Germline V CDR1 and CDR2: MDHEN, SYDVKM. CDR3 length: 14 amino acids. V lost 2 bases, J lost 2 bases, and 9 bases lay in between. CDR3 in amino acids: CASSLPHANYGYTF. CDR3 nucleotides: TGTGCCAGCAGTTTACCCCATGCGAACTATGGCTACACCTTC.

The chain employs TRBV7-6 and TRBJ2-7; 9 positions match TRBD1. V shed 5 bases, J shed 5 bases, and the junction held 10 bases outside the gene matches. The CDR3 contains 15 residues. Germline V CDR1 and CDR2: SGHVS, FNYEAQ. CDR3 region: CASSPQGQGTHEQYF. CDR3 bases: TGTGCCAGCAGCCCACAAGGACAGGGGACCCACGAGCAGTACTTC.

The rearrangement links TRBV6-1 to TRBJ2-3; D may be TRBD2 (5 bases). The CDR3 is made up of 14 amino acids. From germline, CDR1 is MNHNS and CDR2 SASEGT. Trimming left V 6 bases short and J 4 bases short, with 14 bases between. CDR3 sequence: CASRFLGVPDTQYF. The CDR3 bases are TGTGCCAGCAGATTCCTGGGAGTTCCAGATACGCAGTATTTT.

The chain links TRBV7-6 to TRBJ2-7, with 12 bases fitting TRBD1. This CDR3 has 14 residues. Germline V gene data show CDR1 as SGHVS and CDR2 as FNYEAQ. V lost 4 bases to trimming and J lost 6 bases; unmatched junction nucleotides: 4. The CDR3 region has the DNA TGTGCCAGCAGCTCCCGGGACAGGGGGCTCGAGCAGTACTTC. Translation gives CASSSRDRGLEQYF.

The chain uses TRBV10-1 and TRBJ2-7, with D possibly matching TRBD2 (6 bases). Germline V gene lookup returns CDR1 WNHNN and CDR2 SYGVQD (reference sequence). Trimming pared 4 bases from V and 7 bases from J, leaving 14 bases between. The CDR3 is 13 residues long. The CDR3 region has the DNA TGCGCCAGCAGTGTTGGGAGGACGGGGGAGCAGTACTTC. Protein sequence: CASSVGRTGEQYF.

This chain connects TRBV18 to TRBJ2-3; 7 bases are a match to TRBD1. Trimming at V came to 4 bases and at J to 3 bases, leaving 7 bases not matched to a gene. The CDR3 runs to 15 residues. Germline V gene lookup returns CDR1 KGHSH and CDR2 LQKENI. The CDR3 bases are TGTGCCAGCTCACGTGACAGGGAACGAACAGATACGCAGTATTTT. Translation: CASSRDRERTDTQYF.

CDR3 region: CASREDRGRAGWQYF. DNA of the CDR3: TGTGCCAGCAGGGAGGACAGGGGGCGTGCTGGTTGGCAGTACTTC. The J gene is TRBJ2-5, the V gene TRBV6-1; 11 bases are a match to TRBD1. The ends lost 6 bases at V and 11 bases at J; junction bases unmatched: 14. In germline, CDR1 is MNHNS, CDR2 SASEGT. CDR3 length: 15 residues.

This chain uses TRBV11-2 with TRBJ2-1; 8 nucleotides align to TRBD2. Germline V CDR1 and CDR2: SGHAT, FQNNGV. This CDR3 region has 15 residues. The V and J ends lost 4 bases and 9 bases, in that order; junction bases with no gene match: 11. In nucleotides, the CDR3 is TGTGCCAGCAGCTCACCGGGACTAGGGGATTCTGAGCAGTTCTTC. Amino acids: CASSSPGLGDSEQFF.

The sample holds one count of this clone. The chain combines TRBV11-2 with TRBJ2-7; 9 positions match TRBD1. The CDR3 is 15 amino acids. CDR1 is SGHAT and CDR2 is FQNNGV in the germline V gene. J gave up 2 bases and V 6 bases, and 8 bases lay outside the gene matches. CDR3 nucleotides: TGTGCCAGCAGATCTCCGGGACAGGGAACCTACGAGCAGTACTTC. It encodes CASRSPGQGTYEQYF.

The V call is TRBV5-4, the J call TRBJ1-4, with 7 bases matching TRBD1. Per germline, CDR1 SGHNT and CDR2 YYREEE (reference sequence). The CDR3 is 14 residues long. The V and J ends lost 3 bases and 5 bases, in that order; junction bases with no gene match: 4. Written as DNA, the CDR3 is TGTGCCAGCAGCTCCGGGACAGTGAATGAAAAACTGTTTTTT. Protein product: CASSSGTVNEKLFF.

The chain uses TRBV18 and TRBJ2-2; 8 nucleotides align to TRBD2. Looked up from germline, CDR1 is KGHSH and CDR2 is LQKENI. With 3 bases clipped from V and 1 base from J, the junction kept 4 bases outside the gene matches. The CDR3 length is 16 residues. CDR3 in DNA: TGTGCCAGCTCACCTCAACTAGCGGAGAACACCGGGGAGCTGTTTTTT. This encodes CASSPQLAENTGELFF.